These 8 T cell receptor beta chains originate from one sample sequenced in a study of blood T cells in healthy people across ages. PCR was performed a second time for about 7 to 11 cycles using a sample-barcoded 5' primer and a J-beta primer mix. TCRdb recomputed calls from the 5' RACE reads with MiXCR, one row per CDR3 protein. Of roughly 800,000 distinct CDR3 sequences listed, about 37% are singletons. Sequences were obtained from blood. The receptor set was obtained from a man in his late teens or twenties in good health.

This clonotype was counted a few times. This chain links TRBV10-3 with TRBJ2-1; 10 nucleotides agree with TRBD2. The CDR3 totals 16 residues. In germline, CDR1 is ENHRY, CDR2 SYGVKD. After removal of 4 bases from V and 8 bases from J, the junction contained 11 bases not matched to a gene. DNA for the CDR3: TGTGCCATCAGTGTCTCTTCCGGGACTAGCGCTTATGAGCAGTTCTTC. This codes for CAISVSSGTSAYEQFF.

The chain carries TRBV28 and TRBJ1-1; possibly TRBD1 for D (6 bases). Germline V gene lookup returns CDR1 MDHEN and CDR2 SYDVKM. CDR3 length: 15 residues. V lost 3 bases and J lost 2, with 13 bases in between. DNA for the CDR3: TGTGCCAGCAGTTTCGCAGGACAGAGAAACACTGAAGCTTTCTTT. Protein: CASSFAGQRNTEAFF. Drawing the rest from reference TRBV28 and TRBJ1-1, the complete variable domain is DVKVTQSSRYLVKRTGEKVFLECVQDMDHENMFWYRQDPGLGLRLIYFSYDVKMKEKGDIPEGYSVSREKKERFSLILESASTNQTSMYLCASSFAGQRNTEAFFGQGTRLTVV.

This clonotype was found many times. CDR3 DNA sequence: TGCAGTGCTCCCCCCCGGGCGGTTGAAGAGACCCAGTACTTC. It is translated as CSAPPRAVEETQYF. The V call is TRBV20-1, the J call TRBJ2-5; D gene ambiguous. The CDR3 runs to 14 residues. Trimming removed 5 bases at V and 3 bases at J, with 16 bases between. Germline lookup yields CDR1 DFQATT and CDR2 SNEGSKA (reference sequence).

This sequence joins TRBV25-1 and TRBJ2-5; TRBD1 agrees at 7 bases. CDR3 length equals 14 residues. V lost 2 bases and J lost 1; bases outside the gene matches: 1. The germline CDR1 and CDR2 sequences are MGHDK and SYGVNS. CDR3 DNA sequence: TGTGCCAGCAGTGAAGGGACAGTCCAAGAGACCCAGTACTTC. Translated, it gives CASSEGTVQETQYF.

The V call is TRBV10-3, the J call TRBJ1-5; D not resolved. Trimming stripped 5 bases from V and 4 bases from J, with 9 bases between. Germline V gene data show CDR1 as ENHRY and CDR2 as SYGVKD. The CDR3 contains 13 residues. The DNA of the CDR3 is TGTGCCATCAGTCCCACAGATAATCAGCCCCAGCATTTT. This codes for CAISPTDNQPQHF.

The rearrangement links TRBV4-1 to TRBJ2-5; the match to TRBD2 covers 16 bases. The CDR3 runs to 16 residues. Trimming cost V 3 bases and J 5 bases; bases outside gene matches: 3. Per the germline V gene, CDR1 is MGHRA and CDR2 is YSYEKL. CDR3 sequence (DNA): TGCGCCAGCAGCCACGGGACTAGCGGGAGGGCTGAGACCCAGTACTTC. It codes for CASSHGTSGRAETQYF.

The CDR3 loop is CASWDRRKGNQPQHF. The CDR3 DNA reads as TGTGCCAGCTGGGACAGAAGAAAGGGCAATCAGCCCCAGCATTTT. The chain uses TRBV6-1 and TRBJ1-5, with 7 bases fitting TRBD1. The V segment lost 8 bases and the J segment 2 bases; nucleotides outside the gene matches: 9. This CDR3 is built from 15 residues. Germline V gene sequence: CDR1 MNHNS, CDR2 SASEGT.

In this sample, this clonotype turned up many times. The V gene is TRBV7-3, the J gene TRBJ2-1; 7 nucleotides line up with TRBD2. Germline loops: CDR1 SGHTA, CDR2 FQGTGA. The CDR3 contains 15 residues. The V gene end was trimmed by 0 bases and the J gene end by 4 bases; junction bases not matched to a gene: 3. The CDR3 sequence is CASSLTGGEYNEQFF. The CDR3 DNA reads as TGTGCCAGCAGCTTAACGGGAGGGGAATACAATGAGCAGTTCTTC.